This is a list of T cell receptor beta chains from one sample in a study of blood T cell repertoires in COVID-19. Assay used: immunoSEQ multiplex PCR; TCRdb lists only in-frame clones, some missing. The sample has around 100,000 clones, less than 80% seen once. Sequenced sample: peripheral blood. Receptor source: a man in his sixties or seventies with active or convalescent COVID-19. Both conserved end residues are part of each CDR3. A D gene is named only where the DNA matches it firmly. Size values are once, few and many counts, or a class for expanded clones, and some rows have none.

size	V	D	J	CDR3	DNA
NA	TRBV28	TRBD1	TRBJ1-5	CASRGQAYSNQPQHF	TGTGCCAGCAGAGGACAGGCGTATAGCAATCAGCCCCAGCATTTT
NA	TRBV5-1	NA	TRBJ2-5	CASSLGWGGEETQYF	TGCGCCAGCAGCTTGGGGTGGGGAGGTGAAGAGACCCAGTACTTC
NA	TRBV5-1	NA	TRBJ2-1	CASSQGGLGNYNEQFF	TGCGCCAGCAGCCAGGGGGGTCTTGGGAACTACAATGAGCAGTTCTTC
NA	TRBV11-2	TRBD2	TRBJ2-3	CASSLAPGLVTDTQYF	TGTGCCAGCAGCTTGGCCCCGGGACTAGTGACAGATACGCAGTATTTT
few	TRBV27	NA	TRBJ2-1	CASSPWDSLNEQFF	TGTGCCAGCAGTCCGTGGGACTCTCTTAATGAGCAGTTCTTC
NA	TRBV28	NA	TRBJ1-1	CASSPRGGGNTEAFF	TGTGCCAGCAGTCCCCGGGGGGGAGGGAACACTGAAGCTTTCTTT
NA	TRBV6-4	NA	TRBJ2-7	CASSVEAGMSEQYF	TGTGCCAGCAGTGTCGAGGCAGGGATGAGCGAGCAGTACTTC
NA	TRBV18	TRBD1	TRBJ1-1	CASSQGQGTEAFF	TGTGCCAGCTCACAGGGACAGGGGACTGAAGCTTTCTTT
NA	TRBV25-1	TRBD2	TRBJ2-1	CASTSSGKYNEQFF	TGTGCCAGCACCTCTAGCGGAAAATACAATGAGCAGTTCTTC
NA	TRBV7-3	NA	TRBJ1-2	CASSLLGYGYTF	TGTGCCAGCAGCCTGCTAGGCTATGGCTACACCTTC
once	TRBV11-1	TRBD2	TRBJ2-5	CASSLPAGGGETQYF	TGTGCCAGCAGCTTACCAGCGGGAGGGGGGGAGACCCAGTACTTC
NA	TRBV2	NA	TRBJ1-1	CASSEVGPNTEAFF	TGTGCCAGCAGTGAAGTTGGGCCTAACACTGAAGCTTTCTTT
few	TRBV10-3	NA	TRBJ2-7	CAISGQADPEQYF	TGTGCCATCAGTGGACAGGCGGACCCCGAGCAGTACTTC
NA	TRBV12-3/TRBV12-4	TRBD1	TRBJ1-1	CASSWGTGSEAFF	TGTGCCAGCAGCTGGGGGACAGGGTCTGAAGCTTTCTTT
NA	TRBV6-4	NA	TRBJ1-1	CATDSHRGVPDAAFF	TGTGCCACCGACTCACACCGGGGAGTGCCGGATGCAGCTTTCTTT
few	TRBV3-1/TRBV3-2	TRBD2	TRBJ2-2	CASSPPWTSGEVRELFF	TGTGCCAGCAGCCCCCCATGGACTAGCGGGGAAGTCCGGGAGCTGTTTTTT
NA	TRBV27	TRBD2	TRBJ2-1	CASSPRPGGPPNEQFF	TGTGCCAGCAGTCCGCGCCCGGGGGGGCCCCCCAATGAGCAGTTCTTC
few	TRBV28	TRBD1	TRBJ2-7	CASSSWTGLSYEQYF	TGTGCCAGCAGTTCATGGACAGGTCTCTCCTACGAGCAGTACTTC
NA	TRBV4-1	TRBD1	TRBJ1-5	CASSPGQGTEPQHF	TGCGCCAGCAGCCCGGGACAGGGTACGGAGCCCCAGCATTTT
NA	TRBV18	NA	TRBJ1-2	CASSPLRGEGYTF	TGTGCCAGCTCACCATTGCGCGGAGAGGGCTACACCTTC
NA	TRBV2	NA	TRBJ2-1	CASRLGLHNEQFF	TGTGCCAGCAGACTCGGACTTCACAATGAGCAGTTCTTC
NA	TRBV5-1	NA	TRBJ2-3	CASSLAGSGKDTQYF	TGCGCCAGCAGCTTGGCGGGTTCAGGGAAGGATACGCAGTATTTT
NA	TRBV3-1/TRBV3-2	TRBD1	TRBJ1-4	CASSQTNRGEKLFF	TGTGCCAGCAGCCAGACTAACAGGGGAGAAAAACTGTTTTTT
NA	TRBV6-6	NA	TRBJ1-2	CASSYSTANYGYTF	TGTGCCAGCAGTTACTCGACAGCTAACTATGGCTACACCTTC
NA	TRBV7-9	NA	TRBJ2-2	CASSFISGELFF	TGTGCCAGCAGCTTTATCTCCGGGGAGCTGTTTTTT
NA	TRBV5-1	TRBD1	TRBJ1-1	CASSFPGQGTEAFF	TGCGCCAGCAGCTTTCCGGGACAGGGTACTGAAGCTTTCTTT
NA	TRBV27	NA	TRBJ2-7	CASSSFPSIYEQYF	TGTGCCAGCAGTTCCTTTCCCTCTATCTACGAGCAGTACTTC
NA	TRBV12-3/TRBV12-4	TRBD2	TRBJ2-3	CASRPTSTHTQYF	TGTGCCAGCAGGCCGACTAGCACCCATACGCAGTATTTT
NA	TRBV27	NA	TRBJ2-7	CASRLKQGYEQYF	TGTGCCAGCAGACTTAAACAGGGCTACGAGCAGTACTTC
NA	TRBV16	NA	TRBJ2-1	CASSQSRMGDEQFF	TGTGCCAGCAGCCAATCGAGGATGGGTGATGAGCAGTTCTTC
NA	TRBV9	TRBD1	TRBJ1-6	CASSVSQGNSPLHF	TGTGCCAGCAGCGTCTCACAGGGGAATTCACCCCTCCACTTT
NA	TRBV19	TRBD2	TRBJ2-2	CASSILAGEGMTTNTGELFF	TGTGCCAGTAGTATTCTAGCGGGAGAGGGAATGACTACCAACACCGGGGAGCTGTTTTTT
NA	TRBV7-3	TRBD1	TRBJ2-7	CASSRGQDVSYEQYF	TGTGCCAGCAGCCGGGGACAGGATGTATCCTACGAGCAGTACTTC
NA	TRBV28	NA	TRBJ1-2	CASSFRGGYGYTF	TGTGCCAGCAGTTTTCGGGGTGGCTATGGCTACACCTTC
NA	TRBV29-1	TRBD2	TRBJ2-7	CSVVGLAGVKGEQYF	TGCAGCGTTGTGGGACTAGCGGGAGTAAAGGGCGAGCAGTACTTC
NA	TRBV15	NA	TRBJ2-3	CATAPSTDTQYF	TGTGCCACCGCGCCTAGCACAGATACGCAGTATTTT
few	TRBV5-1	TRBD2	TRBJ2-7	CASSLVASGGTYEQYF	TGCGCCAGCAGCTTGGTGGCTAGCGGGGGGACCTACGAGCAGTACTTC
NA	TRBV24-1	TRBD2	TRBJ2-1	CATSDSSLAEIRPEQFF	TGTGCCACCAGTGATAGCTCACTAGCGGAGATACGTCCTGAGCAGTTCTTC
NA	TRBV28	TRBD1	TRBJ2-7	CASSPPRGQGQEQYF	TGTGCCAGCAGTCCTCCAAGGGGACAGGGACAAGAGCAGTACTTC
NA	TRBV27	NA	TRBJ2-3	CASSANLALTDTQYF	TGTGCCAGCAGTGCGAATCTAGCGTTGACAGATACGCAGTATTTT
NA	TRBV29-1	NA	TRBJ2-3	CSVERSTDTQYF	TGCAGCGTTGAACGTTCCACAGATACGCAGTATTTT
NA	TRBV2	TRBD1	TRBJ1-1	CASSRQGAGTEAFF	TGTGCCAGCAGCCGACAGGGGGCGGGTACTGAAGCTTTCTTT
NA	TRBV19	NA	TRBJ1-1	CASEGHRNTEAFF	TGTGCCAGTGAGGGACACCGTAACACTGAAGCTTTCTTT
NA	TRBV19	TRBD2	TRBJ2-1	CASTRSGASSYNEQFF	TGTGCCAGTACTCGAAGCGGGGCGAGCTCCTACAATGAGCAGTTCTTC
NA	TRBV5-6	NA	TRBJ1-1	CASSLQGREAFF	TGTGCCAGCAGCTTGCAGGGTCGGGAGGCTTTCTTT
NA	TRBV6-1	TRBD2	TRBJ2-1	CASSVAGGGDEQFF	TGTGCCAGCAGTGTAGCGGGAGGGGGGGATGAGCAGTTCTTC
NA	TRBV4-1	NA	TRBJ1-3	CASSQEVGQPVSGNTIYF	TGCGCCAGCAGCCAAGAGGTAGGACAGCCAGTCTCTGGAAACACCATATATTTT
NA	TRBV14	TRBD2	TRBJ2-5	CASSRGEGSQETQYF	TGTGCCAGCAGCCGAGGGGAGGGCAGCCAAGAGACCCAGTACTTC
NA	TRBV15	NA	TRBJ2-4	CATSRERTLAKNIQYF	TGTGCCACCAGCAGAGAGAGGACTCTGGCCAAAAACATTCAGTACTTC
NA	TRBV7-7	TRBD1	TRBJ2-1	CASSLDRGHEQFF	TGTGCTAGCAGCTTGGACAGGGGGCATGAGCAGTTCTTC
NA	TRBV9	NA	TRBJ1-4	CASSPGQLNEKLFF	TGTGCCAGCAGCCCTGGACAGCTTAATGAAAAACTGTTTTTT
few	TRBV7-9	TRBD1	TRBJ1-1	CASSPGQGAQYTEAFF	TGTGCCAGCAGTCCCGGACAGGGGGCGCAGTACACTGAAGCTTTCTTT
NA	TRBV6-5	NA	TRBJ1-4	CASSYDRGKLFF	TGTGCCAGCAGTTACGATAGGGGAAAACTGTTTTTT
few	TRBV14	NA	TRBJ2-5	CASSQDSWGTQYF	TGTGCCAGCAGCCAGGACAGCTGGGGGACCCAGTACTTC
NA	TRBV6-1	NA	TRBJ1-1	CASSERQGSTEAFF	TGTGCCAGCAGTGAAAGGCAGGGGAGCACTGAAGCTTTCTTT
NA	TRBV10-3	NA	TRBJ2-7	CAISNLIRSYEQYF	TGTGCCATCAGTAACTTAATACGGTCCTACGAGCAGTACTTC
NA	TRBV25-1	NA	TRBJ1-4	CASTGITGEKLFF	TGTGCCAGCACCGGGATTACGGGGGAAAAACTGTTTTTT